The 30 T cell receptor beta chains below all came from one sample that was sequenced in a study of read filtering for tumor transcriptome and immune sequencing. From about 0.4 ug of RNA, a library with molecular barcoded alpha/delta and beta/gamma adaptors was made. Via MiXCR, TCRdb re-called the reads, giving one row per CDR3 protein. The sample consists of 100,000 to 150,000 distinct CDR3 sequences, roughly an eighth of them appearing once. The source material was a population of CD138-negative cells sorted from bone marrow. The receptors here all came from a donor aged 40 or over with multiple myeloma.

Notes on this clonotype: Since a much larger clone is just one base distant, this may be a read error. As the CDR3 is not closed by the conserved phenylalanine or tryptophan, this likely results from a read error. The chain has TRBV5-1 and TRBJ2-7; 9 bases fit TRBD2. Germline assignment: CDR1 SGHRS and CDR2 YFSETQ. The CDR3 runs 17 residues. With V trimmed by 2 bases and J by 3 bases, 12 bases remained unmatched. The CDR3 nucleotides are TGCGCCAGCAGCTTTTCAGCGGGAGGTTCCCAGAGCTACGAGCAGTACTCC. As protein: CASSFSAGGSQSYEQYS.

This clonotype was picked up many times. The rearrangement uses TRBV25-1 and TRBJ2-1, with D possibly being TRBD2 (5 bases). CDR3 length equals 14 residues. V was pared by 9 bases and J by 1 base, with 13 bases between. Germline V gene data show CDR1 as MGHDK and CDR2 as SYGVNS. CDR3 sequence: CASRGSPSYNEQFF. The CDR3, as DNA: TGTGCCAGTCGGGGTAGTCCGTCCTACAATGAGCAGTTCTTC.

This clonotype was seen at least ten times. This chain links TRBV29-1 with TRBJ2-5, with D possibly matching TRBD1 (5 bases). Trimming took off 6 bases at V and 5 bases at J, with 13 bases between the two ends. Germline loops: CDR1 SQVTM, CDR2 ANQGSEA. CDR3 length: 12 amino acids. The CDR3, as DNA: TGCAGCGTGACCCCAGGGATGGAGACCCAGTACTTC. It is translated as CSVTPGMETQYF.

This clonotype was seen repeatedly, ten times or more. The chain recombines TRBV3-1 with TRBJ2-7; possibly TRBD2 for D (5 bases). The germline V gene has CDR1 LGHDT and CDR2 YNNKEL (reference sequence). Trimming took off 4 bases at V and 3 bases at J, with 16 bases between the two ends. This CDR3 region has 15 residues. As DNA, the CDR3 is TGTGCCAGCAGCCCAACCGGGATTAGACGCTACGAGCAGTACTTC. Amino acids: CASSPTGIRRYEQYF.

About this clonotype: Being one base from a much bigger clone, this may be a read error. The V and J genes are TRBV6-2 or TRBV6-3 and TRBJ2-1, with D possibly being TRBD1 (6 bases). The CDR3 spans 14 residues. In germline, CDR1 is MNHEY, CDR2 SVGEGT. CDR3 sequence reads: CASSRLTGFNGQFF. Here the CDR3 DNA reads TGTGCCAGCAGTCGACTGACAGGTTTCAATGGGCAGTTCTTC.

This clonotype occurred many times. The chain carries TRBV29-1 and TRBJ1-1, with no clear D. CDR3 size: 10 residues. Germline assignment: CDR1 SQVTM and CDR2 ANQGSEA. Trimming shortened V by 6 bases and J by 2 bases, and 4 bases separated the two germline ends. The DNA for the CDR3 is TGCAGCGTGGGCAACACTGAAGCTTTCTTT. Its protein is CSVGNTEAFF. The complete variable domain, with remaining parts taken from reference TRBV29-1 and TRBJ1-1, reads SAVISQKPSRDICQRGTSLTIQCQVDSQVTMMFWYRQQPGQSLTLIATANQGSEATYESGFVIDKFPISRPNLTFSTLTVSNMSPEDSSIYLCSVGNTEAFFGQGTRLTVV.

This clonotype came up many times. This sequence joins TRBV10-3 and TRBJ2-5; either TRBD1 or TRBD2 may supply D (5 bases each). Looked up from germline, CDR1 is ENHRY and CDR2 is SYGVKD. V gave up 5 bases and J gave up 3 bases, with 13 bases separating them. The CDR3 has 14 residues. The DNA for the CDR3 is TGTGCCATCAGTACTACTGAGGGGAAAGAGACCCAGTACTTC. Its translation: CAISTTEGKETQYF.

The table lists this clonotype with many counts. The V gene is TRBV30, the J gene TRBJ2-1; TRBD2 agrees at 13 bases. In germline, CDR1 is GTSNPN, CDR2 SVGIG (reference sequence). The CDR3 is 19 amino acids. V dropped 3 bases and J dropped 4; count of bases not matched to a gene: 15. As DNA, the CDR3 is TGTGCCTGGAGACCCCCTCTAAAGACTAGCGGGAGGCTTTACAATGAGCAGTTCTTC. Amino acids: CAWRPPLKTSGRLYNEQFF.

This clonotype was detected only a few times. A far larger clone lies a single base away; this is likely a read error. The conserved closing phenylalanine or tryptophan is absent in this CDR3, likely reflecting a read error. The chain links TRBV11-2 to TRBJ2-1; 7 bases are a match to TRBD2. Germline V gene lookup returns CDR1 SGHAT and CDR2 FQNNGV. This CDR3 contains 14 residues. After removal of 6 bases from V and 3 bases from J, the junction contained 5 bases not matched to a gene. CDR3 nucleotides: TGTGCCAGCAGAAGGACTAGTTACTACAATGAGCAGTTCCTC. Encoded protein: CASRRTSYYNEQFL.

This clonotype was observed once. A single base separates this from a much larger clone, so it may be a read error. The missing conserved phenylalanine or tryptophan at the end of this CDR3 makes a read error likely. J is TRBJ1-1 and V is TRBV30, with 7 positions matching TRBD1. Looked up from germline, CDR1 is GTSNPN and CDR2 is SVGIG (reference sequence). The CDR3 spans 15 residues. V dropped 4 bases and J dropped 5; count of bases not matched to a gene: 13. For the CDR3, the DNA is TGTGCCTGGATCAACCGAGGGGGCCGAGGGACTGAAGCTTTCTCT. This translates into CAWINRGGRGTEAFS.

The chain carries TRBV9 and TRBJ2-1, with D perhaps matching TRBD1 or TRBD2 (5 bases each). The CDR3 runs 15 residues. The V and J ends lost 3 bases and 0 bases respectively, with 10 bases between them. Germline values: CDR1 SGDLS, CDR2 YYNGEE. The CDR3, as DNA: TGTGCCAGCAGCGAAACCGGGACCTCCTACAATGAGCAGTTCTTC. Translating it yields CASSETGTSYNEQFF.

V gene TRBV18 combines with J gene TRBJ2-3; 9 positions agree with TRBD2. The CDR3 sequence is 15 residues long. Per the germline V gene, CDR1 is KGHSH and CDR2 is LQKENI. J lost 2 bases, V lost 5 bases, and 5 bases had no gene match. CDR3 residues: CASSTTSGATDTQYF. Here the CDR3 DNA reads TGTGCCAGCTCAACGACTAGCGGAGCCACAGATACGCAGTATTTT.

This clonotype was observed many times. The chain recombines TRBV20-1 with TRBJ2-2, with D maybe TRBD2 (5 bases). The germline CDR1 and CDR2 sequences are DFQATT and SNEGSKA (reference sequence). The germline V and J ends were trimmed by 3 bases and 2 bases, with 10 bases remaining between them. The CDR3 is 14 amino acids. The CDR3 DNA reads TGCAGTGCTAGGGCGGGCGCAAACACCGGGGAGCTGTTTTTT. Its protein is CSARAGANTGELFF.

Of note for this clonotype: This may arise from a read error, as a much more abundant clone is one base away. The rearrangement joins TRBV20-1 to TRBJ1-1, with D tentatively TRBD1 (5 bases). The CDR3 has 10 residues. Germline lookup yields CDR1 DFQATT and CDR2 SNEGSKA (reference sequence). CDR3 sequence (DNA): TGCAGTGTTGTGGGGACTGACGCTTTCTTT. It specifies CSVVGTDAFF.

Many counts were recorded for this clonotype. J is TRBJ2-5 and V is TRBV7-6; the match to TRBD2 covers 9 bases. V lost 4 bases and J lost 7; bases outside the gene matches: 7. CDR3 length equals 14 residues. Germline V gene data show CDR1 as SGHVS and CDR2 as FNYEAQ. CDR3 amino acids: CASSSHSGSGTQYF. In DNA form, the CDR3 reads TGTGCCAGCAGCTCCCATAGCGGGAGCGGGACCCAGTACTTC.

In this sample, this clonotype turned up many times. The rearrangement links TRBV4-1 to TRBJ2-3, with D unresolved. The CDR3 sequence is 14 residues long. Germline V lookup: CDR1 MGHRA, CDR2 YSYEKL. V lost 0 bases and J 2 bases, leaving 6 bases between the germline ends. CDR3 region: CASSQDRNTDTQYF. CDR3 DNA sequence: TGCGCCAGCAGCCAAGATCGGAACACAGATACGCAGTATTTT.

This chain links TRBV5-6 with TRBJ2-7; D not certain. This CDR3 has 13 amino acids. The V end was cut by 0 bases, the J end by 5 bases, with 9 bases between. The germline CDR1 and CDR2 sequences are SGHDT and YYEEEE. CDR3 loop: CASSLGVRNEQYF. In DNA form, the CDR3 reads TGTGCCAGCAGCTTGGGGGTACGGAACGAGCAGTACTTC.

This clonotype was seen ten or more times. The gene calls are TRBV29-1 and TRBJ2-1; 8 nucleotides agree with TRBD2. This CDR3 has 16 amino acids. The V gene's germline CDR1 is SQVTM and CDR2 ANQGSEA. V trimming: 3 bases; J trimming: 2 bases; junction bases outside the gene matches: 9. The CDR3 spells CSVDRGAGVAYNEQFF. The CDR3 coding sequence is TGCAGCGTTGATAGGGGAGCGGGAGTTGCCTACAATGAGCAGTTCTTC.

The sample holds one count of this clonotype. A read error may explain this, as a much larger clone is one base away. The rearrangement joins TRBV20-1 to TRBJ2-7; unclear D gene. Germline lookup yields CDR1 DFQATT and CDR2 SNEGSKA (reference sequence). This CDR3 is built from 13 residues. V lost 5 bases, J lost 2 bases, and 13 bases lay in between. The DNA for the CDR3 is TGCAGTGCTCCCGCGGAGAGCCCCTACGAGCAGTACTTC. This sequence encodes CSAPAESPYEQYF.

This rearrangement joins TRBV7-9 to TRBJ2-1; the match to TRBD2 covers 10 bases. CDR1 is SEHNR and CDR2 is FQNEAQ in the germline V gene (reference sequence). This CDR3 has 18 residues. With V trimmed by 1 base and J by 3 bases, 9 bases remained unmatched. The CDR3 loop reads CASSLGYGIAGGYNEQFF. The DNA for the CDR3 is TGTGCCAGCAGCTTAGGTTACGGGATAGCGGGAGGCTACAATGAGCAGTTCTTC.

This clonotype was detected ten times or more. The chain links TRBV3-1 to TRBJ2-1; D might be TRBD2 (6 bases). This CDR3 contains 13 residues. Trimming removed 4 bases from V and 13 bases from J, with 17 bases in between. The germline V gene has CDR1 LGHDT and CDR2 YNNKEL (reference sequence). The CDR3 region is CASSRQSGSKQFF. CDR3 DNA sequence: TGTGCCAGCAGCCGACAATCCGGGAGTAAACAGTTCTTC.

This clonotype turned up a few times. This chain connects TRBV20-1 to TRBJ2-7, with D perhaps TRBD2 (6 bases). V was shortened by 2 bases and J by 4 bases, with 12 bases between the two germline ends. This CDR3 is 13 amino acids long. CDR1 is DFQATT and CDR2 is SNEGSKA in the germline V gene (reference sequence). The CDR3 coding sequence is TGCAGTGCTAGAAAGGGACTTGCATACGAGCAGTACTTC. Protein: CSARKGLAYEQYF.

This clonotype has a handful of counts. A read error may be the cause here, since a much bigger clone is one base away. This chain connects TRBV7-9 to TRBJ1-1, with unresolved D. Germline V gene data show CDR1 as SEHNR and CDR2 as FQNEAQ (reference sequence). V was shortened by 1 base and J by 6 bases, with 15 bases between the two germline ends. The CDR3 consists of 15 residues. The CDR3 here is CASSLGIIEGSEAFF. The CDR3 bases are TGTGCCAGCAGCTTAGGTATCATAGAGGGCTCTGAAGCTTTCTTT.

This clonotype showed up many times. V is TRBV29-1 and J is TRBJ2-1, with D hard to call. Trimming removed 4 bases from V and 6 bases from J, with 10 bases in between. Germline CDR1 is SQVTM and CDR2 is ANQGSEA. CDR3 length equals 12 residues. The CDR3 is CSVGRRLNEQFF. Here the CDR3 DNA reads TGCAGCGTTGGGCGACGGCTCAATGAGCAGTTCTTC.

Remarks on this clonotype: A far larger clone is a single base away, which makes a read error likely. V is TRBV7-9 and J is TRBJ2-7; maybe TRBD2 (6 bases). Per germline, CDR1 SEHNR and CDR2 FQNEAQ (reference sequence). V shed 1 base and J shed 5 bases, with 12 bases lying between them. CDR3 length: 14 amino acids. The CDR3 loop reads CASSLGVSGDEQYF. The CDR3 nucleotides read TGTGCCAGCAGCTTAGGGGTTAGCGGAGACGAGCAGTACTTC. Using reference TRBV7-9 and TRBJ2-7 for the parts outside the CDR3, the full variable domain is DTGVSQNPRHKITKRGQNVTFRCDPISEHNRLYWYRQTLGQGPEFLTYFQNEAQLEKSRLLSDRFSAERPKGSFSTLEIQRTEQGDSAMYLCASSLGVSGDEQYFGPGTRLTVT.

This clonotype has ten or more counts. The rearrangement links TRBV12-3 or TRBV12-4 to TRBJ1-5, with D perhaps matching TRBD1 (5 bases). Trimming took 6 bases from V and 3 from J, leaving 12 bases between them. The CDR3 covers 14 residues. The CDR3 loop is CASRPGGNNQPQHF. The CDR3 DNA reads TGTGCCAGCAGGCCGGGGGGGAACAATCAGCCCCAGCATTTT.

A few counts support this clonotype. The V call is TRBV3-1, the J call TRBJ1-5; 7 bases match TRBD1. The CDR3 is 15 amino acids. With V trimmed by 4 bases and J by 0 bases, 3 bases remained unmatched. Per the germline V gene, CDR1 is LGHDT and CDR2 is YNNKEL (reference sequence). CDR3 sequence: CASSPTGYSNQPQHF. The CDR3 DNA reads TGTGCCAGCAGCCCGACAGGGTATAGCAATCAGCCCCAGCATTTT.

For this clonotype: A much larger clone lies a single base off, so this may be a read error. The genes are TRBV11-2 and TRBJ2-7; 12 positions match TRBD2. The ends lost 6 bases at V and 4 bases at J; junction bases unmatched: 10. Germline CDR1 reads SGHAT; CDR2 reads FQNNGV. The CDR3 spans 16 residues. The CDR3 nucleotides read TGTGCCAGCAGGCGTAGGACTAGCGGGATTTGTTACGAGCAGTACTTC. It is translated as CASRRRTSGICYEQYF.

This chain links TRBV6-2 or TRBV6-3 with TRBJ2-5; D remains unclear. The germline V gene encodes CDR1 MNHEY and CDR2 SVGEGT. V lost 2 bases, J lost 2 bases, and 12 bases lay in between. This CDR3 has 15 residues. The CDR3 reads CASSYRSGLQETQYF. The CDR3 region has the DNA TGTGCCAGCAGTTACCGCTCCGGTCTACAAGAGACCCAGTACTTC.

This clonotype has a count of ten or more. V and J are TRBV9 and TRBJ2-7; D may match TRBD1 or TRBD2 (6 bases each). V lost 4 bases, J lost 3 bases, and 17 bases lay in between. Germline CDR1 is SGDLS and CDR2 is YYNGEE. The CDR3 contains 15 residues. The CDR3 DNA is TGTGCCAGCAGCACCGCGGAGGGGGTCATCTACGAGCAGTACTTC. It translates to CASSTAEGVIYEQYF.